This TCR beta chain was obtained from a study of shared clonotypes between healthy human individuals (dated by TCRdb to the early 2020s). For the study in its entirety: A couple of women and three men aged 18 to 49 years were included in the cohort. Per donor, three plates each were used for CD4 naive and CD4 memory, two for CD8 naive, and one for CD8 memory. To increase sequencing depth and limit assay-specific biases, different laboratories used diverse techniques to prepare libraries and sequence TCR repertoires. Blood TCR repertoires of roughly five healthy adults were deeply sequenced to estimate repertoire size and the extent of clonotype sharing between individuals. Leukapheresis yielded between about 0.8 and 8.9 billion PBMCs per donor. Results and caveats for the whole study, not just this receptor: Across several donors, approximately 4.6% of naive CD4, roughly 3.8% of naive CD8, 2% to 2.5% of memory CD4, and roughly 0.4% of memory CD8 clonotypes were shared. Sampling was limited to blood, and TCR repertoires in tissue likely differ from TCR repertoires in blood. Incomplete sequencing was indicated by rarefaction of sorted-subset datasets, despite the large sequencing depth. The genetic and exposure-history diversity represented was limited by the small number of donors. Compared with non-shared clonotypes, clonotypes shared by all four sorted-subset donors had higher generation probabilities. Pairwise subsampling led to the expectation that sequencing depth would affect the degree of clonotype sharing among donors. Naive subsets generally had larger estimated clonotype richness than memory subsets did.

V and J are truncated by 1 base and 4 bases respectively, leaving an intervening sequence of 15 bases. CDR1 and CDR2 (SEHNR, FQNEAQ) derive from the germline V gene (reference sequence). Counted from cysteine to phenylalanine, this CDR3 has 16 amino acids. Only the CDR3 region is kept as DNA, spanning 48 bases read in frame from base 1. The donors were healthy, HIV-negative adults with no recently reported acute infections or vaccinations. Every donor was a Caucasian adult living in Nashville, Tennessee, USA. CD4+ T cells were enriched by magnetic negative selection, after which naive cells were positively selected on CD45RA and the negative fraction was taken as the memory subset. Blood was obtained by leukapheresis, after which PBMCs were separated by Ficoll-Histopaque density gradient centrifugation and cryopreserved in liquid nitrogen vapor phase. Analytical flow cytometry was used to check the purity and quantity of each magnetically sorted T cell population. From each sorted fraction, genomic DNA was isolated and quantified by UV absorbance on a Nanodrop 2000c.

Using the deep immunoSEQ assay, multiplex PCR amplified TCR CDR3 regions from genomic DNA. For each cell subset, the extracted genomic DNA was distributed evenly across all wells of several immunoSEQ 96-well plates, and each plate served as one replicate. For sorted subsets, each replicate PCR was loaded with around 220 ng genomic DNA, equivalent to 25,000 to 35,000 T cell genomes. The purified libraries were quantified using a Qubit 3.0 fluorometer, sized with a Bioanalyzer 2100, and then quantified again using the KAPA Library Quantification kit. Each immunoSEQ 96-well plate was sequenced on its own single-read 150-cycle Illumina NextSeq 550 flow cell. The original methods were these. Because the immunoSEQ output included only junctional sequences and no quality scores, the filtering could not be the same as the filtering used for full-length reads. Sequences were annotated with PyIR, a Python wrapper for IgBLAST v1.9, using IMGT germline references to assign V/J genes and CDR3. Reads with weak V/J assignments (E-value above 1e-6), missing CDR3, stop codons, out-of-frame junctions, or ambiguous translated residues were removed. V3J clonotypes were defined as sequences sharing the same inferred V gene, J gene, and CDR3 amino acid sequence. Percentage overlap between repertoires was computed as shared unique clonotypes divided by the size of the smaller repertoire. Repertoire richness was assessed with RTK rarefaction, the Chao1 estimator, and Recon v2.1 estimates of unobserved clonotypes. OLGA was used to compute generation probabilities for all TCRbeta clonotypes that the gDNA method yielded from four donors. In its TCRdb copy, this immuneACCESS table keeps in-frame sequences only and misses some clones. Where compared with another copy, unresolved V genes explain less than half of these, and the others have no known cause. That table supplies the V and J calls and clone size; D and trimming were determined from the DNA. The sample contains about 2.4 million clones, roughly 93% of them found a single time. About 0.34% of the sample goes to the ten largest clones.

Remarks on this clone: Its antigen specificity is not known. There are no base qualities to consult, and no much larger clone falls within one base.

Recombination joined TRBV7-9 with TRBJ2-3; the D segment could be TRBD1, given 6 matching bases. This receptor was identified in a man younger than 30 in good health. Some clones in this sample may be carry-over from other donors' samples. The sequenced material came from naive CD4+ T cells from PBMCs. The cell subset or site label, read with the paper, signifies: CD45RA+ positively selected. CDR3 sequence: CASSLGLRQVADTQYF. The nucleotide sequence reads TGTGCCAGCAGCTTAGGCCTCAGACAGGTAGCAGATACGCAGTATTTT.